This is a list of T cell receptor beta chains from one sample in a study of T cells after yellow fever vaccination. In TCRdb, the 5' RACE reads were re-called with MiXCR into one record per CDR3 protein. The sample has roughly 500,000 distinct CDR3 sequences, 15% to 20% seen once. Specimen: PBMCs, collected 15 days after the yellow fever booster vaccination. These receptors were collected from a man aged 30 to 45 who received the YFV17D yellow fever vaccine. The CDR3 runs from the conserved cysteine through the conserved F or W. Each record gives: V gene, J gene, CDR3 protein.

V: TRBV20-1
J: TRBJ2-1
CDR3: CSGAGGIILSSYNEQFF

V: TRBV30
J: TRBJ1-1
CDR3: CAWSTDSRWNTEAFF

V: TRBV6-1
J: TRBJ2-5
CDR3: CASRVDRDQETQYF

V: TRBV29-1
J: TRBJ2-5
CDR3: CSVVEETQYF

V: TRBV12-3/TRBV12-4
J: TRBJ2-7
CDR3: CASSFGLHEQYF

V: TRBV7-9
J: TRBJ1-2
CDR3: CASSLVGAPAHYGYTF

V: TRBV12-3/TRBV12-4
J: TRBJ2-7
CDR3: CASSPTGFGTYEQYF

V: TRBV12-3/TRBV12-4
J: TRBJ2-1
CDR3: CASSSGQLAGLFF

V: TRBV7-9
J: TRBJ1-5
CDR3: CASSGGVNQPQHF

V: TRBV11-2
J: TRBJ2-7
CDR3: CASSGMIGEKSSYEQYF

V: TRBV20-1
J: TRBJ2-4
CDR3: CSAEGLLDPKNIQYF